This is a list of T cell receptor beta chains from one sample in a study of T cells after posttransplantation cyclophosphamide. Using immunoSEQ multiplex PCR, the repertoire was profiled, and TCRdb retains in-frame clones only, with some absent. The table has thousands of clones, over 70% seen once. Here the sequenced sample was PBMCs, taken after allogeneic stem cell transplant with posttransplant cyclophosphamide. The receptor set was obtained from a male patient aged 55-69 years who received an allogeneic stem cell transplant from an unrelated donor, was CMV-positive, and had no GVHD. These T cells may partly come from the graft donor. The CDR3 runs from the conserved cysteine through the conserved F or W. A D gene is named only where the DNA matches it firmly. Some rows have no size entry. The others give once, few or many, or a class for an expanded clone.

d_call: TRBD1; j_call: TRBJ2-7; clone_size: NA; v_call: TRBV5-1; cdr3_aa: CASSSDREWDEQYF; cdr3_nt: TGCGCCAGCAGCTCTGACAGGGAGTGGGACGAGCAGTACTTC
d_call: TRBD1; j_call: TRBJ2-7; clone_size: NA; v_call: TRBV11-2; cdr3_aa: CASSPMGQGRSYEQYF; cdr3_nt: TGTGCCAGCAGCCCAATGGGACAGGGAAGATCCTACGAGCAGTACTTC
d_call: NA; j_call: TRBJ2-7; clone_size: few; v_call: TRBV7-2; cdr3_aa: CASSLVGGSYEQYF; cdr3_nt: TGTGCCAGCAGCTTGGTCGGAGGATCCTACGAGCAGTACTTC
d_call: TRBD1; j_call: TRBJ2-7; clone_size: NA; v_call: TRBV11-1; cdr3_aa: CASSHYGTGWPYF; cdr3_nt: TGTGCCAGCAGCCACTATGGGACAGGTTGGCCGTACTTC
d_call: TRBD1; j_call: TRBJ2-1; clone_size: NA; v_call: TRBV2; cdr3_aa: CASSTDRASYNEQFF; cdr3_nt: TGTGCCAGCTCGACGGACAGGGCCTCCTACAATGAGCAGTTCTTC
d_call: TRBD2; j_call: TRBJ2-1; clone_size: few; v_call: TRBV19; cdr3_aa: CASSPFQETSRNEQFF; cdr3_nt: TGTGCCAGTAGTCCTTTCCAGGAGACTAGCAGGAATGAGCAGTTCTTC
d_call: NA; j_call: TRBJ2-1; clone_size: few; v_call: TRBV20-1; cdr3_aa: CSARTRGEQFF; cdr3_nt: TGCAGTGCTAGGACCAGGGGTGAGCAGTTCTTC
d_call: TRBD1; j_call: TRBJ1-1; clone_size: large; v_call: TRBV27; cdr3_aa: CASSHTGVNTEAFF; cdr3_nt: TGTGCCAGCAGTCATACAGGGGTCAACACTGAAGCTTTCTTT
d_call: TRBD1; j_call: TRBJ1-1; clone_size: NA; v_call: TRBV28; cdr3_aa: CASSFPREGTGGTEAFF; cdr3_nt: TGTGCCAGCAGTTTTCCCCGAGAGGGGACAGGGGGCACTGAAGCTTTCTTT
d_call: NA; j_call: TRBJ2-5; clone_size: NA; v_call: TRBV10-3; cdr3_aa: CAISERGETQYF; cdr3_nt: TGTGCCATCAGTGAGAGGGGAGAGACCCAGTACTTC
d_call: TRBD2; j_call: TRBJ2-7; clone_size: once; v_call: TRBV11-3; cdr3_aa: CASSPQRQAGAQLF; cdr3_nt: TGTGCCAGCAGCCCCCAGCGCCAAGCGGGAGCCCAACTCTTC
d_call: NA; j_call: TRBJ2-2; clone_size: NA; v_call: TRBV7-2; cdr3_aa: CASSPGVAGNTGELFF; cdr3_nt: TGTGCCAGCAGCCCAGGGGTAGCGGGGAACACCGGGGAGCTGTTTTTT
d_call: TRBD1; j_call: TRBJ1-2; clone_size: NA; v_call: TRBV7-8; cdr3_aa: CASSTGGDNYGYTF; cdr3_nt: TGTGCCAGCAGTACAGGGGGGGATAACTATGGCTACACCTTC
d_call: NA; j_call: TRBJ1-6; clone_size: NA; v_call: TRBV5-1; cdr3_aa: CASREQGYAPLHF; cdr3_nt: TGCGCCAGCAGAGAGCAGGGATATGCACCCCTCCACTTT
d_call: TRBD1; j_call: TRBJ1-5; clone_size: NA; v_call: TRBV6-1; cdr3_aa: CASSGGGQGNQPQHF; cdr3_nt: TGTGCCAGCAGTGGGGGGGGACAGGGCAATCAGCCCCAGCATTTT
d_call: TRBD2; j_call: TRBJ2-1; clone_size: NA; v_call: TRBV4-2; cdr3_aa: CASMRTSGSNEQFF; cdr3_nt: TGTGCCAGCATGCGGACTAGCGGGAGCAATGAGCAGTTCTTC
d_call: TRBD1; j_call: TRBJ1-4; clone_size: once; v_call: TRBV18; cdr3_aa: CASSPLSGTGDEKLFF; cdr3_nt: TGTGCCAGCTCACCGCTCTCCGGGACAGGGGATGAAAAACTGTTTTTT
d_call: TRBD2; j_call: TRBJ2-3; clone_size: NA; v_call: TRBV19; cdr3_aa: CASSAKWTSGTDTQYF; cdr3_nt: TGTGCCAGTAGTGCCAAATGGACTAGCGGCACAGATACGCAGTATTTT
d_call: TRBD2; j_call: TRBJ2-7; clone_size: NA; v_call: TRBV5-1; cdr3_aa: CASSSGLAADLGAF; cdr3_nt: TGCGCCAGCAGCTCTGGACTAGCGGCCGACCTGGGGGCCTTC
d_call: NA; j_call: TRBJ2-5; clone_size: NA; v_call: TRBV29-1; cdr3_aa: CSANVRVGETQYF; cdr3_nt: TGCAGCGCCAACGTCAGGGTTGGAGAGACCCAGTACTTC
d_call: NA; j_call: TRBJ2-7; clone_size: NA; v_call: TRBV15; cdr3_aa: CATSRGTDYNEQYF; cdr3_nt: TGTGCCACCAGCCGCGGGACAGATTACAACGAGCAGTACTTC
d_call: NA; j_call: TRBJ2-5; clone_size: NA; v_call: TRBV11-2; cdr3_aa: CASSARDIRRTQYF; cdr3_nt: TGTGCCAGCAGCGCCCGGGACATAAGACGGACCCAGTACTTC
d_call: TRBD1; j_call: TRBJ2-1; clone_size: few; v_call: TRBV9; cdr3_aa: CASSARTGGYNEQFF; cdr3_nt: TGTGCCAGCAGCGCAAGGACAGGGGGCTACAATGAGCAGTTCTTC
d_call: NA; j_call: TRBJ2-7; clone_size: NA; v_call: TRBV6-5; cdr3_aa: CASSYGAYYEQYF; cdr3_nt: TGTGCCAGCAGTTACGGGGCTTACTACGAGCAGTACTTC
d_call: NA; j_call: TRBJ2-7; clone_size: NA; v_call: TRBV7-2; cdr3_aa: CASSPNTRVAYEQYF; cdr3_nt: TGTGCCAGCAGCCCGAATACCCGAGTCGCCTACGAGCAGTACTTC
d_call: NA; j_call: TRBJ1-1; clone_size: few; v_call: TRBV11-2; cdr3_aa: CASSLQALNTEAFF; cdr3_nt: TGTGCCAGCAGCCTTCAGGCCCTGAACACTGAAGCTTTCTTT
d_call: TRBD2; j_call: TRBJ2-3; clone_size: large; v_call: TRBV4-1; cdr3_aa: CASSSTSGGTDTQYF; cdr3_nt: TGCGCCAGCAGCTCTACTAGCGGGGGCACAGATACGCAGTATTTT
d_call: TRBD1; j_call: TRBJ1-1; clone_size: NA; v_call: TRBV4-1; cdr3_aa: CASSQTDRGALMNTEAFF; cdr3_nt: TGCGCCAGCAGCCAAACGGACAGGGGGGCGTTGATGAACACTGAAGCTTTCTTT
d_call: NA; j_call: TRBJ1-5; clone_size: NA; v_call: TRBV5-8; cdr3_aa: CASSFGTTQGQPQHF; cdr3_nt: TGTGCCAGCAGCTTCGGCACCACTCAGGGGCAGCCCCAGCATTTT
d_call: TRBD2; j_call: TRBJ2-3; clone_size: NA; v_call: TRBV5-1; cdr3_aa: CASSLGSSGAPDTQYF; cdr3_nt: TGCGCCAGCAGCTTGGGTTCGAGCGGGGCCCCAGATACGCAGTATTTT
d_call: TRBD1; j_call: TRBJ1-5; clone_size: NA; v_call: TRBV28; cdr3_aa: CASSSKSRTGYQPQHF; cdr3_nt: TGTGCCAGCAGCTCTAAGTCCCGGACAGGCTACCAGCCCCAGCATTTT
d_call: TRBD1; j_call: TRBJ2-1; clone_size: NA; v_call: TRBV5-4; cdr3_aa: CASSLTTWDSSYNEQFF; cdr3_nt: TGTGCCAGCAGCTTGACTACCTGGGACAGCTCCTACAATGAGCAGTTCTTC
d_call: NA; j_call: TRBJ1-2; clone_size: NA; v_call: TRBV18; cdr3_aa: CASSPPSRPAAYTF; cdr3_nt: TGTGCCAGCTCCCCACCCTCCAGGCCTGCCGCCTACACCTTC